Shown below are 12 T cell receptor beta chains from a single sample sequenced in a study of PD-1 blockade in classical Hodgkin lymphoma. Noted time point: newly diagnosed, previously untreated cHL patient sample. Repertoires were generated with immunoSEQ multiplex PCR, while TCRdb's copy carries only in-frame clones and drops some. The data contain 16,000 or so clones, just under 85% of them singletons. Sequencing was carried out using peripheral blood mononuclear cells (PBMCs). These receptors were obtained from a human donor with classical Hodgkin lymphoma.

The chain has TRBV5-4 and TRBJ2-3; perhaps TRBD2 as D (6 bases). This CDR3 comprises 14 residues. The V gene lost 6 bases and the J gene lost 6 bases, with 17 bases spanning the gap. Looked up from germline, CDR1 is SGHNT and CDR2 is YYREEE (reference sequence). The CDR3, as DNA: TGTGCCAGCATGGAGCCAGCTGGGGGGGATACGCAGTATTTT. Translation gives CASMEPAGGDTQYF.

The chain recombines TRBV28 with TRBJ1-2; TRBD1 matches at 9 bases. V dropped 4 bases and J dropped 6; count of bases not matched to a gene: 6. Germline CDR1 and CDR2: MDHEN and SYDVKM. CDR3 length equals 14 residues. DNA of the CDR3: TGTGCCAGCAGTTCAACAGGGGGCGGCGATGGCTACACCTTC. As protein: CASSSTGGGDGYTF.

The CDR3 loop is CASTDNGGLRSPLHF. The CDR3 nucleotides read TGTGCCAGCACTGACAATGGGGGGCTTCGGTCACCCCTCCACTTT. The J gene is TRBJ1-6, the V gene TRBV6-6; D perhaps matches TRBD1 (6 bases). The CDR3 spans 15 residues. Germline CDR1 is MNHNY and CDR2 is SVGAGI (reference sequence). V lost 7 bases and J lost 10, with 20 bases in between.

The V and J genes are TRBV23-1 and TRBJ1-5; no clear D gene. TRBV23-1 is treated as an ORF (open reading frame) with a function not yet certain. The CDR3 has 12 residues. The V end lost 5 bases, the J end lost 6 bases, and 8 bases lay between the germline ends. The CDR3 reads CASSYHLQPQHF. The CDR3 nucleotides are TGCGCCAGCAGTTACCACCTTCAGCCCCAGCATTTT.

This chain joins TRBV4-2 and TRBJ2-5; D perhaps matches TRBD2 (5 bases). The CDR3 is 17 amino acids. Looked up from germline, CDR1 is LGHNA and CDR2 is YNFKEQ. V lost 4 bases, J lost 5 bases, and 23 bases lay in between. The DNA for the CDR3 is TGTGCCAGCAGCCGCTTCAAAGGGAGTAGCGACCGCGAGACCCAGTACTTC. Translation: CASSRFKGSSDRETQYF.

This chain links TRBV2 with TRBJ1-2, with no clear D. CDR3 length: 11 residues. Germline V gene sequence: CDR1 SNHLY, CDR2 FYNNEI. V lost 7 bases and J 8 bases, leaving 11 bases between the germline ends. DNA of the CDR3: TGTGCCAGCACTGTGGAGAAAGGCTACACCTTC. This translates into CASTVEKGYTF.

The J gene is TRBJ1-5, the V gene TRBV19, with D unresolved. Germline lookup yields CDR1 LNHDA and CDR2 SQIVND (reference sequence). V lost 8 bases and J 4 bases, leaving 9 bases between the germline ends. This CDR3 is built from 12 residues. CDR3 DNA: TGTGCCAGTGCGGTCAGGAATCAGCCCCAGCATTTT. This translates into CASAVRNQPQHF.

The chain couples TRBV6-5 to TRBJ2-6; D is undetermined. CDR1 and CDR2 (germline): MNHEY, SVGAGI. V lost 2 bases, J lost 13 bases, and 9 bases lay in between. The CDR3 has 12 residues. The CDR3 spells CASSYRHGVLTF. The CDR3 region has the DNA TGTGCCAGCAGTTACAGGCATGGGGTCCTGACTTTC.

The V and J genes are TRBV11-3 and TRBJ2-2; TRBD1 might be the D (6 bases). The CDR3 is made up of 16 amino acids. V was pared by 5 bases and J by 0 bases, with 13 bases between. CDR1 is SGHNT, CDR2 YENEEA, per germline. The CDR3 here is CASSTTGTTNTGELFF. CDR3 coding DNA: TGTGCCAGCAGCACAACCGGGACAACGAACACCGGGGAGCTGTTTTTT. The entire variable domain, with the rest obtained from reference TRBV11-3 and TRBJ2-2, is as follows: EAGVVQSPRYKIIEKKQPVAFWCNPISGHNTLYWYLQNLGQGPELLIRYENEEAVDDSQLPKDRFSAERLKGVDSTLKIQPAELGDSAVYLCASSTTGTTNTGELFFGEGSRLTVL.

The V gene is TRBV19, the J gene TRBJ2-3; 9 nucleotides line up with TRBD2. This CDR3 has 15 residues. Germline V CDR1 and CDR2: LNHDA, SQIVND (reference sequence). V shed 5 bases, J shed 1 base, and the junction held 4 bases outside the gene matches. The CDR3 reads CASSRIAGGTDTQYF. CDR3 nucleotides: TGTGCCAGTAGTCGGATAGCGGGGGGCACAGATACGCAGTATTTT.

This sequence joins TRBV28 and TRBJ2-2; D gene uncertain. Per germline, CDR1 MDHEN and CDR2 SYDVKM. CDR3 length equals 16 residues. V dropped 6 bases and J dropped 0 bases, with 14 bases sitting between them. The chain's CDR3 is CASRTSGHANTGELFF. The CDR3 DNA is TGTGCCAGCAGGACATCCGGGCACGCGAACACCGGGGAGCTGTTTTTT.

V and J are TRBV7-9 and TRBJ2-2; D call uncertain. This CDR3 has 11 amino acids. The germline CDR1 and CDR2 sequences are SEHNR and FQNEAQ (reference sequence). The V gene lost 5 bases and the J gene lost 13 bases, with 11 bases spanning the gap. Here the CDR3 DNA reads TGTGCCAGCAGCGATCGCTGGATGCTGTTTTTT. This gives the protein CASSDRWMLFF.